This T cell receptor (beta chain) was found in a study of cytomegalovirus exposure and HLA in healthy donors (dated by TCRdb to about 2017). Looking at the study overall: In an earlier analysis of under 750 of the donors, 276 Gb of sequence data and 90 million to 120 million unique TCR beta sequences from some 170 million T cells were reported. Roughly 320 gigabases of sequencing data and around 80 million unique TCR sequences made up an early release that covered nearly 650 HLA-typed donors. Of the approximately 400 genotyped donors, over 65% fell in the genetic ancestry cluster associated with self-reported Caucasian donors. The study aimed to test whether signatures of past pathogen exposure could be identified by cataloging public T cell receptors. The T cell repertoires of under 700 subjects were profiled by immunosequencing and related to cytomegalovirus serostatus. Along with the roughly 670-subject first cohort, a separate validation cohort of over a hundred different subjects was used. The study combined high-throughput TCR immunosequencing, statistical association of individual TCRs with disease status, and machine learning to predict cytomegalovirus infection status. In a later analysis, previously published TCR beta repertoires from about 670 donors were re-analyzed and high-resolution HLA genotyping was added so that TCR occurrence patterns could be studied. Rather than using new phenotypic data, the later analysis identified candidate immune exposures from TCR beta sequences and from how often those sequences occurred across donors. In an earlier analysis of several hundred of the donors, high-throughput TCR beta sequencing was used to judge whether each TCR beta V gene segment behaved as functional or pseudogenic. Donor age, sex, ethnicity and CMV serostatus were compiled alongside the repertoire data. In a later genetic analysis, genome-wide SNP genotypes for 398 of the 666 donors were used, and that subset was treated as a discovery cohort. Every repertoire in the discovery cohort had been generated on one and the same sequencing platform. HLA typing covered class I and class II loci at four-digit resolution. The number of typed donors differed by locus: about 629-640 for A, B, C, DRB1 and DQB1; 522 for DQA1; about 600 for DPA1; and about 450 for DPB1. Because of strong linkage in the cohort, 4 to 6 DR-DQ haplotypes were treated as single units for association and clustering. Across 398 genotyped donors of the cohort, an average of 235,054 unique TCR beta nucleotide sequences per donor were sequenced, and roughly 20% of those sequences were non-productive. Study-level results and caveats: Roughly uniform sequencing depth across donors was assumed in presence/absence analyses, although this assumption may not hold. Because HLA typing was missing for some donors at each locus, association tests included only the typed subset. The authors suggested that the approach could potentially be extended to other disease states and immunological phenotypes. An earlier analysis of approximately 600 of the donors showed that most TCR beta V segments appeared in productive rearrangements either about 87% or about 30% of the time, which broadly matched IMGT annotations. According to a later analysis, most CMV-associated TCR beta chains appeared to be HLA-restricted, and the HLA associations seemed to be driven largely by CMV exposure. For the cohort, immune exposure information was limited to CMV serostatus. In the study, around 150 TCR beta chains were listed as associated with cytomegalovirus. A later analysis found that HLA-associated TCR beta chains were more clonally expanded and had lower generation probabilities than equally common non-associated chains. Most TCR sequences were observed very rarely across donors, whereas some public TCRs were present in many individuals. Compared with the 666-donor mean, donors in an Asian-associated ancestry cluster had fewer N-insertions in productive TCRs, according to a later genetic analysis. Specific HLA alleles were associated with 15,000 to 20,000 TCR beta sequences at a false discovery rate of 0.05 in a later analysis. Strong co-occurrence of HLA alleles, especially DR and DQ, made assigning TCR associations to individual alleles difficult. Only TCR beta chains were sequenced in this cohort, and the absence of alpha or paired-chain data limited detectable features. A further reported finding was that TCR beta sequences accurately predicted the HLA-A and HLA-B alleles for most subjects in the first cohort. Correlated functional status among segregating V segments might reflect linkage disequilibrium, but an unknown experimental factor could not be ruled out. Because counts were too low, around 18 rarely observed V segments, including chromosome 9 orphons, were left out of the earlier analysis of approximately 500 of the donors. In both the original and validation cohorts, the classifier was reported to diagnose cytomegalovirus status with high specificity and sensitivity. A later genetic analysis associated a missense DCLRE1C variant with V-gene and J-gene trimming of TCR beta chains, and an independent cohort replicated the association. The sequencing pipeline was judged likely to have produced a cluster of highly shared sequence variants as a technical artifact. In vitro tests confirmed that a few of the cytomegalovirus-associated TCR beta chains recognize cytomegalovirus antigens. Because the 87-base-pair reads could not distinguish some IMGT-functional V segments, including TRBV6-2 and TRBV6-3, those segments were excluded. In a later analysis, the rate of TCR association differed among HLA loci, with DRB1 alleles having the most associated TCRs and HLA-C alleles having the fewest. In a later analysis, several top co-occurrence clusters were reported to appear linked to parvovirus B19, influenza, CMV and Epstein-Barr virus.

Library preparation was by the immunoSEQ multiplex PCR assay. The multiplex PCR relied on a mix of 60 forward primers for TCR Vbeta segments and 13 reverse primers for TCR Jbeta segments. Amplification of the CDR3 region of rearranged TCR beta genes was performed with a multiplex PCR assay on genomic DNA. Amplified TCR beta libraries were sequenced as 87-base-pair reads on the Illumina HiSeq System. The study's processing was this. A later analysis counted 65 million to 90 million unique TCR beta chains across the 666 repertoires, and around 12 million of these chains were shared by at least two donors. A nearest-neighbor algorithm error-corrected the raw reads and collapsed the reads into unique sequences, merging closely related sequences to remove PCR and sequencing errors. CDR3 sequences were aligned to IMGT reference sequences to assign V, D and J gene segments. For a sequence to be retained, a match of at least six nucleotides was required to both a V gene segment and a J gene segment. A rearrangement was called productive if the CDR3 had no stop codons and remained in frame with V and J, and every other rearrangement was called non-productive. Following IMGT convention, CDR3 was defined as the stretch from the second conserved V-encoded cysteine to the conserved J-encoded phenylalanine. The earlier analysis of some 580 of the donors excluded any sequence lacking an unambiguous match to a single V gene segment. An earlier analysis of some 610 of the donors called V segments functional above 56.7% productive rearrangements and segregating when the between-donor standard deviation exceeded 5%. A statistical classification framework was built to diagnose cytomegalovirus status from the catalog of TCR beta chain sequences. In a later analysis, TCR nucleotide sequences were compared against IMGT/GENE-DB human TR gene sequences so that V and J genes could be assigned. Using the TCRdist pipeline, a later analysis assigned CDR3 sequences along with most-parsimonious VDJ recombination scenarios. A later analysis defined each TCR beta chain by its CDR3 amino acid sequence plus V-gene family, and excluded reads lacking a unique V-gene family. In a later analysis, 450 to 600 highly shared, low-generation-probability nucleotide sequences were removed to address suspected cross-contamination and a sequencing artifact. For each public chain, a later analysis derived a clonal expansion index from normalized ranks of inferred template counts within each repertoire. A later analysis computed generation probabilities with a VDJ recombination model fitted to out-of-frame rearrangements, and checked the results against IGoR. A later analysis scored TCR-TCR, TCR-HLA and TCR-CMV co-occurrence with hypergeometric tests, applying a repertoire-size bias correction to TCR pairs. To estimate false discovery rates, a later analysis permuted the HLA or CMV assignments 20 times. In a later analysis, co-occurring TCRs were grouped using DBSCAN, with TCRdist sequence similarity added in when clustering inside HLA-allele-positive subsets. Repertoires with fewer than 30,000 or more than 120,000 public chains were left out of co-occurrence clustering, as were several repertoires with anomalous nucleotide sharing. The clones in this table, taken by TCRdb from immuneACCESS, are in-frame only. Not every clone is retained; where verified, under half of the shortfall comes from an unresolved V gene, and the cause of the rest is unknown. V, J and clone size were drawn from that table, and D and trimming were deduced from the DNA. The sample table records about 130,000 clones; roughly 70% of these occur just once. The top ten clonotypes cover around 4.5% of the sample.

V is cut by 5 bases and J by 2 bases, and the space between the germline ends is 13 bases. CDR1 SGHTA and CDR2 FQGNSA were looked up in the germline V gene. From cysteine to phenylalanine, the CDR3 is 15 amino acids long. The retained sequence is limited to the CDR3, 45 bases, with the frame set at the first base. The cohort consisted of more than 650 healthy bone marrow donors. Cohort members were all nominally healthy when sampled, although unrecorded immune exposures were likely present. The donor was CMV seropositive and belonged to the group of over 250 seropositive cohort members. A peripheral blood sample was provided by each donor, and peripheral blood mononuclear cells were used for TCR beta sequencing. The Qiagen DNeasy Blood Extraction Kit was used to extract genomic DNA from the blood cell samples. Comment on this clone: Its cognate antigen has yet to be identified. No base qualities exist here, and no much larger clone lies one base off it.

Recombination joined TRBV7-2 with TRBJ1-5; there is no confident call for the D gene. The sequence came from a man aged 18-30 years in good health and CMV-seropositive. The sample taken for sequencing was PBMCs. The DNA sequence reads TGTGCCAGCAGCCAGTCGTGGCAGGGCAATCAGCCCCAGCATTTT. Translation gives CASSQSWQGNQPQHF.